This entry lists 26 T cell receptor beta chains sequenced from one sample in a study of T cell responses to AZD1222 COVID-19 vaccine (dated by TCRdb to the early 2020s). Library preparation used the immunoSEQ multiplex PCR assay. TCRdb's version of the immuneACCESS table is confined to in-frame rearrangements and falls short of the full clone set. An unresolved V gene accounts for under half of the shortfall where checked; the remainder is of unknown origin. The sample profile shows over 50,000 clones; 80% of them were found once. The ten largest make up 4% to 5% of the sample. Sample time point, as interpreted from the label and publication: about 28 days (+/-7) after the second vaccine dose. This material consisted of peripheral blood, taken 28 days after the second AZD1222 dose. The receptors were sampled from an adult who received the AZD1222 COVID-19 vaccine.

Remarks on this clone: At one end, the junction sequence differs from germline, possibly due to a read error. The rearrangement joins TRBV7-7 to TRBJ2-2; D gene uncertain. The CDR3 totals 13 residues. The germline gives CDR1 SSHAT, CDR2 FNYEAQ (reference sequence). The chain's CDR3 is CASSSPGGGELFF. CDR3 sequence (DNA): TGTGCTAGCAGTTCGCCGGGTGGCGGGGAGCTGTTTTTT.

This rearrangement joins TRBV7-2 to TRBJ1-1; possibly TRBD1 for D (6 bases). The CDR3 runs 15 residues. Trimming took 4 bases from V and 4 from J, leaving 16 bases between them. The germline V gene has CDR1 SGHTA and CDR2 FQGNSA. CDR3 sequence reads: CASSSQAGAPTEAFF. For the CDR3, the DNA is TGTGCCAGCAGCTCCCAGGCAGGGGCACCCACTGAAGCTTTCTTT.

This clone was counted a single time. This chain joins TRBV3-1 (or the pseudogene TRBV3-2) and TRBJ2-7; no clear D gene. With 4 bases removed from V and 4 bases from J, the gap between germline ends came to 11 bases. The CDR3 is 13 residues long. The germline V gene encodes CDR1 LGHDT and CDR2 YNNKEL (reference sequence). CDR3 amino acids: CASSPSDGYEQYF. The CDR3 DNA follows: TGTGCCAGCAGCCCATCGGACGGGTACGAGCAGTACTTC.

The gene calls are TRBV28 and TRBJ2-1; D remains ambiguous. The CDR3 is 14 amino acids. The ends were cut back, 7 bases at V and 2 bases at J, with 12 bases in the middle. Per the germline V gene, CDR1 is MDHEN and CDR2 is SYDVKM. CDR3 protein: CASTVSDAYNEQFF. CDR3 coding DNA: TGTGCCAGCACAGTGTCCGACGCCTACAATGAGCAGTTCTTC.

V and J are TRBV7-9 and TRBJ2-3, with 11 bases fitting TRBD2. V trimming: 5 bases; J trimming: 1 base; junction bases outside the gene matches: 5. The CDR3 loop spans 16 amino acids. Germline loops: CDR1 SEHNR, CDR2 FQNEAQ (reference sequence). In DNA form, the CDR3 reads TGTGCCAGCAGCCTCCGGGGACTAGCGGGCACAGATACGCAGTATTTT. This encodes CASSLRGLAGTDTQYF.

As DNA, the CDR3 is TGTGCCAGCAGCCAAGACATGTCAAACACTGAAGCTTTCTTT. Its protein product is CASSQDMSNTEAFF. V gene TRBV3-1 (or the pseudogene TRBV3-2) combines with J gene TRBJ1-1; D not certain. V lost 0 bases, J lost 2 bases, and 7 bases lay in between. Germline-derived CDR1 and CDR2 are LGHDT and YNNKEL (reference sequence). This CDR3 spans 14 amino acids.

The gene calls are TRBV5-1 and TRBJ1-1; D may be TRBD1 (6 bases). This CDR3 has 14 residues. Between the trimmed V and J ends, which lost 1 base and 4 bases, there was a span of 11 bases. Germline V gene sequence: CDR1 SGHRS, CDR2 YFSETQ. CDR3 bases: TGCGCCAGCAGCTTGTCGGGGGCTGGCACTGAAGCTTTCTTT. Amino acid sequence: CASSLSGAGTEAFF.

The chain couples TRBV5-4 to TRBJ2-7; 9 positions agree with TRBD1. The trim removed 4 bases at V and 4 bases at J, leaving 9 bases unmatched. The CDR3 is 15 residues long. The germline CDR1 and CDR2 sequences are SGHNT and YYREEE (reference sequence). CDR3 loop: CASSPRDRVGYEQYF. The CDR3 region has the DNA TGTGCCAGCAGCCCCCGGGACAGGGTGGGGTACGAGCAGTACTTC.

This rearrangement joins TRBV28 to TRBJ1-2, with D possibly being TRBD1 (5 bases). The V gene lost 6 bases and the J gene lost 4 bases, with 12 bases spanning the gap. This CDR3 is built from 13 residues. Germline lookup yields CDR1 MDHEN and CDR2 SYDVKM. The CDR3: CASRVGQSYGYTF. CDR3 sequence (DNA): TGTGCCAGCAGAGTGGGGCAGTCCTATGGCTACACCTTC.

This clone was observed a single time. V is TRBV19 and J is TRBJ2-1; TRBD2 matches 13 bases. The CDR3 is 16 residues long. With V trimmed by 7 bases and J by 10 bases, 13 bases remained unmatched. The germline V gene encodes CDR1 LNHDA and CDR2 SQIVND (reference sequence). The CDR3 region is CASTKGLAGEPWEQFF. The CDR3 coding sequence is TGTGCCAGTACTAAAGGACTAGCGGGAGAACCCTGGGAGCAGTTCTTC.

This clone was observed a few times. The V and J genes are TRBV15 and TRBJ1-2; D gene ambiguous. The length of the CDR3 is 15 residues. Deletions cut 0 bases from V and 1 base from J, with 9 bases between. CDR1 LNHNV and CDR2 YYDKDF come from the germline V gene (reference sequence). The DNA of the CDR3 is TGTGCCACCAGCAGAGATTACCTACTTAACTATGGCTACACCTTC. It is translated as CATSRDYLLNYGYTF.

As regards this clone: The identical CDR3 is also encoded by other nucleotide sequences in the sample. For the CDR3, the DNA is TGTGCCAGTAGTATAGGGGATAATGAGCAGTTCTTC. This translates into CASSIGDNEQFF. This rearrangement joins TRBV19 to TRBJ2-1; D is unresolved. The ends were cut back, 1 base at V and 7 bases at J, with 5 bases in the middle. This CDR3 is 12 amino acids long. The V gene's germline CDR1 is LNHDA and CDR2 SQIVND (reference sequence).

This rearrangement joins TRBV18 to TRBJ1-1, with 7 bases that match TRBD1. The CDR3 loop spans 13 amino acids. With 3 bases clipped from V and 7 bases from J, the junction kept 5 bases outside the gene matches. Germline V lookup: CDR1 KGHSH, CDR2 LQKENI. The chain's CDR3 is CASSPGTEREAFF. DNA for the CDR3: TGTGCCAGCTCACCTGGGACAGAACGTGAAGCTTTCTTT. Complete variable domain (other parts from reference TRBV18 and TRBJ1-1): NAGVMQNPRHLVRRRGQEARLRCSPMKGHSHVYWYRQLPEEGLKFMVYLQKENIIDESGMPKERFSAEFPKEGPSILRIQQVVRGDSAAYFCASSPGTEREAFFGQGTRLTVV.

In DNA, the CDR3 is TGTGCCAGCAGCGGAACAGGGGGAGGTCAGCCCCAGCATTTT. Encoded protein: CASSGTGGGQPQHF. This chain links TRBV7-4 with TRBJ1-5; 8 bases fit TRBD1. Germline V gives CDR1 SGHVT, CDR2 SQSDAQ. The junction had 6 bases not matched to a gene; V was cut back by 5 bases and J by 6 bases. CDR3 length: 14 amino acids.

The chain is built from TRBV19 and TRBJ2-5; 8 bases fit TRBD2. The CDR3 sequence is 16 residues long. Germline-derived CDR1 and CDR2 are LNHDA and SQIVND (reference sequence). The V and J ends lost 6 bases and 2 bases, in that order; junction bases with no gene match: 11. The CDR3 spells CASSRWGLDQQETQYF. In nucleotides, the CDR3 is TGTGCCAGTAGCAGATGGGGACTAGACCAGCAAGAGACCCAGTACTTC.

This clone came up a few times. V gene TRBV7-8 combines with J gene TRBJ2-7; D might be TRBD1 or TRBD2, each matching 5 bases. This CDR3 comprises 14 residues. Germline assignment: CDR1 SGHVS and CDR2 FQNEAQ. V lost 2 bases and J lost 5, with 13 bases in between. The CDR3, as DNA: TGTGCCAGCAGCTTATTTGAGGGGCCTCACGAGCAGTACGTC. It is translated as CASSLFEGPHEQYV.

The table lists this clone with a count of one. This chain joins TRBV9 and TRBJ2-1; tentatively, D is TRBD2 (6 bases). The CDR3 runs to 19 residues. From germline, CDR1 is SGDLS and CDR2 YYNGEE. Trimming stripped 0 bases from V and 2 bases from J, with 21 bases between. The CDR3 reads CASSVGGVVLGATYNEQFF. Written as DNA, the CDR3 is TGTGCCAGCAGCGTAGGCGGGGTCGTGCTGGGAGCTACCTACAATGAGCAGTTCTTC.

V usage is TRBV18 and J usage is TRBJ2-2; 11 bases fit TRBD1. The J segment lost 6 bases and the V segment lost 4 bases, leaving 4 bases of the junction unmatched. The CDR3 runs to 15 residues. Germline V lookup: CDR1 KGHSH, CDR2 LQKENI. CDR3 loop: CASSHGQGAAGELFF. CDR3 DNA sequence: TGTGCCAGCTCACACGGACAGGGGGCTGCCGGGGAGCTGTTTTTT.

The chain combines TRBV5-1 with TRBJ2-2; 11 nucleotides line up with TRBD2. This CDR3 region has 17 residues. Germline V gene data show CDR1 as SGHRS and CDR2 as YFSETQ. V gave up 5 bases and J gave up 0 bases; unmatched junction bases: 6. Written as DNA, the CDR3 is TGCGCCAGCAGTTCCGGGACTAGCGGTTCGAACACCGGGGAGCTGTTTTTT. It yields the protein CASSSGTSGSNTGELFF.

V gene TRBV5-4 combines with J gene TRBJ2-5; 9 bases fit TRBD2. CDR1 SGHNT and CDR2 YYREEE come from the germline V gene (reference sequence). V was pared by 4 bases and J by 2 bases, with 9 bases of the junction left unmatched. This CDR3 has 16 residues. The DNA for the CDR3 is TGTGCCAGCAGCCGTTCTAGCGGGACTAGTCAAGAGACCCAGTACTTC. It specifies CASSRSSGTSQETQYF.

The chain links TRBV27 to TRBJ1-1; weak D call: TRBD1 (6 bases). From germline, CDR1 is MNHEY and CDR2 SMNVEV (reference sequence). V lost 8 bases, J lost 5 bases, and 12 bases lay in between. This CDR3 spans 12 amino acids. As DNA, the CDR3 is TGTGCCAGCCGAACAGGGTTGACTGAAGCTTTCTTT. Its protein product is CASRTGLTEAFF.

This clone appeared a single time. The chain combines TRBV6-5 with TRBJ1-6; D is unclear. This CDR3 has 16 amino acids. V shed 4 bases and J shed 2 bases, with 12 bases lying between them. Germline V lookup: CDR1 MNHEY, CDR2 SVGAGI. The CDR3 sequence: CASSSPNPAYNSPLHF. DNA of the CDR3: TGTGCCAGCAGTTCCCCGAACCCGGCCTATAATTCACCCCTCCACTTT.

The rearrangement links TRBV19 to TRBJ1-1; D not certain. CDR3 length: 12 residues. Trimming removed 3 bases from V and 6 bases from J, with 8 bases in between. In germline, CDR1 is LNHDA, CDR2 SQIVND (reference sequence). This CDR3 is CASSIGGAEAFF. The CDR3 nucleotides are TGTGCCAGTAGTATCGGTGGGGCTGAAGCTTTCTTT.

The chain has TRBV3-1 (or the pseudogene TRBV3-2) and TRBJ1-6; D is unclear. V lost 0 bases to trimming and J lost 7 bases, with 13 bases between them. The CDR3 consists of 16 residues. CDR1 and CDR2 from the germline V gene are LGHDT and YNNKEL (reference sequence). The CDR3 nucleotides read TGTGCCAGCAGCCAAGAATCATTTAAAGAAAATTCACCCCTCCACTTT. Residues: CASSQESFKENSPLHF.

Only a few counts were recorded for this clone. J is TRBJ1-1 and V is TRBV19; TRBD1 might be the D (5 bases). This CDR3 contains 15 residues. The germline V gene has CDR1 LNHDA and CDR2 SQIVND (reference sequence). Trimming took 4 bases from V and 4 from J, leaving 16 bases between them. The CDR3 loop is CASSRGEGSSTEAFF. The CDR3 DNA is TGTGCCAGTAGTAGGGGGGAAGGGTCGAGCACTGAAGCTTTCTTT.

This clone was picked up a small number of times. J is TRBJ1-1 and V is TRBV7-9, with D uncertain. The length of the CDR3 is 13 residues. The V gene lost 1 base and the J gene lost 10 bases, with 13 bases spanning the gap. CDR1 SEHNR and CDR2 FQNEAQ come from the germline V gene (reference sequence). The CDR3 DNA reads TGTGCCAGCAGCTTAGAGGTGGGGTTAGGAGCTTTCTTT. Encoded protein: CASSLEVGLGAFF. Drawing the rest from reference TRBV7-9 and TRBJ1-1, the complete variable domain is DTGVSQNPRHKITKRGQNVTFRCDPISEHNRLYWYRQTLGQGPEFLTYFQNEAQLEKSRLLSDRFSAERPKGSFSTLEIQRTEQGDSAMYLCASSLEVGLGAFFGQGTRLTVV.